Listed here are 30 T cell receptor beta chains from one sample, sequenced in a study of technical replicates of blood from a few donors. Assay: immunoSEQ multiplex PCR; the TCRdb copy retains only in-frame clones and omits some. The sample holds 100,000 or so clones, 90% to 96% seen once. Material: T cells isolated from PBMCs. The receptors were sampled from a human donor in good health.

This chain links TRBV10-3 with TRBJ1-3; tentatively, D is TRBD1 (5 bases). The germline V gene has CDR1 ENHRY and CDR2 SYGVKD. There are 20 residues in the CDR3. V lost 3 bases, J lost 0 bases, and 24 bases lay in between. The CDR3, as DNA: TGTGCCATCAGTGACAGGGACTTGGCTCGTCGGACGATCTCTGGAAACACCATATATTTT. It specifies CAISDRDLARRTISGNTIYF.

Points on this clone: One end of the junction fails to match germline, which may point to a read error. This sequence joins TRBV5-1 and TRBJ2-7, with 10 bases lining up with TRBD1. The germline V gene has CDR1 SGHRS and CDR2 YFSETQ. The CDR3 totals 14 residues. CDR3 sequence reads: CASRLGTGVHEQYF. The CDR3 DNA is TGCGCCAGCAGGTTGGGGACAGGGGTCCACGAGCAGTACTTC.

The rearrangement joins TRBV27 to TRBJ2-7, with D possibly matching TRBD2 (5 bases). CDR3 size: 13 residues. Trimming took 5 bases from V and 1 from J, leaving 9 bases between them. Germline CDR1 reads MNHEY; CDR2 reads SMNVEV (reference sequence). CDR3 DNA sequence: TGTGCCAGCAGTACCCGGGAATCCTACGAGCAGTACTTC. It specifies CASSTRESYEQYF.

The rearrangement uses TRBV9 and TRBJ2-1, with 8 bases matching TRBD2. Losses at the gene ends were 4 bases for V and 7 bases for J; bases not matched to a gene: 10. CDR1 is SGDLS, CDR2 YYNGEE, per germline. This CDR3 region has 15 residues. The CDR3 loop is CASSRSPGLENEQFF. The CDR3 DNA reads as TGTGCCAGCAGCCGTAGTCCGGGACTAGAGAATGAGCAGTTCTTC.

The chain employs TRBV28 and TRBJ2-7; possible D gene TRBD2, 6 bases. Germline CDR1 MDHEN, CDR2 SYDVKM. The CDR3 contains 13 residues. Trimming left V 5 bases short and J 4 bases short, with 12 bases between. The CDR3 sequence is CASSLPTSYEQYF. In nucleotides, the CDR3 is TGTGCCAGCAGTCTCCCGACTAGTTACGAGCAGTACTTC.

The chain uses TRBV5-1 and TRBJ2-1, with 7 positions matching TRBD2. Germline V gene data show CDR1 as SGHRS and CDR2 as YFSETQ. Losses at the gene ends were 2 bases for V and 3 bases for J; bases not matched to a gene: 8. The CDR3 spans 16 residues. CDR3 amino acids: CASSFRGSLVYNEQFF. CDR3 in DNA: TGCGCCAGCAGCTTCCGCGGGAGTCTGGTCTACAATGAGCAGTTCTTC.

The chain joins TRBV7-9 to TRBJ2-2, with D possibly TRBD1 on 6 matching bases. V was clipped by 2 bases and J by 4 bases, with 11 bases between them. The CDR3 sequence is 15 residues long. From germline, CDR1 is SEHNR and CDR2 FQNEAQ (reference sequence). CDR3 bases: TGTGCCAGCAGCTTATCGGACAGCGGCACCGGGGAGCTGTTTTTT. This gives the protein CASSLSDSGTGELFF.

The chain carries TRBV27 and TRBJ2-3; no clear D gene. Trimming removed 5 bases from V and 1 base from J, with 13 bases in between. The CDR3 loop spans 15 amino acids. CDR1 is MNHEY, CDR2 SMNVEV, per germline (reference sequence). Here the CDR3 reads CASSRDDSGTDTQYF. DNA of the CDR3: TGTGCCAGCAGTCGAGACGACTCGGGCACAGATACGCAGTATTTT.

The chain has TRBV5-6 and TRBJ2-7; 8 bases line up with TRBD1. The CDR3 runs 14 residues. After removal of 2 bases from V and 5 bases from J, the junction contained 6 bases not matched to a gene. Germline V CDR1 and CDR2: SGHDT, YYEEEE. CDR3 nucleotides: TGTGCCAGCAGCTTTGGACAGGGACCTCACGAGCAGTACTTC. Its protein is CASSFGQGPHEQYF.

The gene calls are TRBV4-1 and TRBJ2-2, with D possibly TRBD1 on 6 matching bases. The CDR3 contains 14 residues. V was cut by 6 bases and J by 4 bases, with 12 bases left in between. Looked up from germline, CDR1 is MGHRA and CDR2 is YSYEKL. CDR3 sequence reads: CASRRGSATGELFF. CDR3 DNA sequence: TGCGCCAGCAGAAGGGGGTCCGCCACCGGGGAGCTGTTTTTT.

In nucleotides, the CDR3 is TGTGCCAGCAGCCTAGCGGGAAGCTACGAGCAGTACTTC. Translated: CASSLAGSYEQYF. The gene calls are TRBV14 and TRBJ2-7; 8 bases are shared with TRBD2. Germline trimming cut 4 bases from V and 3 bases from J; bases unmatched to any gene: 2. CDR3 length: 13 amino acids. Germline assignment: CDR1 SGHDN and CDR2 FVKESK.

The chain uses TRBV6-4 and TRBJ2-7; D perhaps matches TRBD2 (6 bases). The V and J ends lost 3 bases and 6 bases respectively, with 12 bases between them. Per germline, CDR1 MRHNA and CDR2 SNTAGT. The CDR3 consists of 13 residues. The CDR3 DNA follows: TGTGCCAGCAGTGAGGGACGGGAGCCCGAGCAGTACTTC. Its protein product is CASSEGREPEQYF.

This clone came up once. V and J are TRBV5-1 and TRBJ2-1; 8 nucleotides align to TRBD1. The CDR3 spans 14 residues. Germline-derived CDR1 and CDR2 are SGHRS and YFSETQ. The V segment lost 1 base and the J segment 7 bases; nucleotides outside the gene matches: 4. The CDR3: CASSLRQGANEQFF. CDR3 in DNA: TGCGCCAGCAGCTTGAGGCAGGGGGCGAATGAGCAGTTCTTC.

This clone was seen once. The chain is built from TRBV14 and TRBJ2-3, with no clear D. The CDR3 spans 13 residues. Looked up from germline, CDR1 is SGHDN and CDR2 is FVKESK. The V and J ends lost 0 bases and 2 bases respectively, with 3 bases between them. DNA for the CDR3: TGTGCCAGCAGCCAAGATAACACAGATACGCAGTATTTT. This encodes CASSQDNTDTQYF.

The chain employs TRBV18 and TRBJ1-1; D might be TRBD1 (6 bases). Germline CDR1 and CDR2: KGHSH and LQKENI. Trimming left V 5 bases short and J 5 bases short, with 12 bases between. There are 13 residues in the CDR3. CDR3 protein: CASSKSRGTEAFF. The CDR3 region has the DNA TGTGCCAGCTCAAAGAGCAGGGGTACTGAAGCTTTCTTT. Based on the CDR3 plus reference TRBV18 and TRBJ1-1, the full variable domain is NAGVMQNPRHLVRRRGQEARLRCSPMKGHSHVYWYRQLPEEGLKFMVYLQKENIIDESGMPKERFSAEFPKEGPSILRIQQVVRGDSAAYFCASSKSRGTEAFFGQGTRLTVV.

The chain joins TRBV5-1 to TRBJ2-3; 9 bases fit TRBD1. Germline CDR1 reads SGHRS; CDR2 reads YFSETQ. This CDR3 region has 15 residues. V lost 4 bases and J lost 4; bases outside the gene matches: 7. The CDR3 nucleotides are TGCGCCAGCAGCACGGGACAGGGAGGTCCAGATACGCAGTATTTT. It codes for CASSTGQGGPDTQYF.

The chain joins TRBV30 to TRBJ1-3; no clear D gene. CDR3 length: 14 residues. CDR1 GTSNPN and CDR2 SVGIG come from the germline V gene (reference sequence). V gave up 5 bases and J gave up 0 bases, with 11 bases separating them. The CDR3 coding sequence is TGTGCCTGGGGGATAGGGAGCTCTGGAAACACCATATATTTT. Protein: CAWGIGSSGNTIYF.

The rearrangement uses TRBV5-8 and TRBJ1-4, with 8 bases aligning to TRBD1. The germline CDR1 and CDR2 sequences are SGHTS and YDEGEE. With V trimmed by 3 bases and J by 8 bases, 9 bases remained unmatched. This CDR3 is 15 amino acids long. CDR3 bases: TGTGCCAGCAGCTGGGGACAGGTGAGCGAAGAAAAACTGTTTTTT. This translates into CASSWGQVSEEKLFF.

The V call is TRBV25-1, the J call TRBJ2-2; 8 nucleotides line up with TRBD2. The CDR3 sequence is 15 residues long. CDR1 MGHDK and CDR2 SYGVNS come from the germline V gene. The trim removed 4 bases at V and 4 bases at J, leaving 5 bases unmatched. CDR3 sequence reads: CASSVLAELTGELFF. The DNA of the CDR3 is TGTGCCAGCAGTGTACTAGCGGAGCTCACCGGGGAGCTGTTTTTT. The complete variable domain, with remaining parts taken from reference TRBV25-1 and TRBJ2-2, reads EADIYQTPRYLVIGTGKKITLECSQTMGHDKMYWYQQDPGMELHLIHYSYGVNSTEKGDLSSESTVSRIRTEHFPLTLESARPSHTSQYLCASSVLAELTGELFFGEGSRLTVL.

The V and J genes are TRBV19 and TRBJ2-2; perhaps TRBD1 as D (6 bases). The CDR3 extends over 14 amino acids. Trimming left V 6 bases short and J 4 bases short, with 12 bases between. Germline V lookup: CDR1 LNHDA, CDR2 SQIVND (reference sequence). CDR3 loop: CASSTQGGTGELFF. The DNA of the CDR3 is TGTGCCAGTAGCACACAGGGCGGCACCGGGGAGCTGTTTTTT.

The chain joins TRBV15 to TRBJ2-3; 8 positions agree with TRBD1. The CDR3 totals 14 residues. J lost 7 bases, V lost 7 bases, and 10 bases had no gene match. Germline loops: CDR1 LNHNV, CDR2 YYDKDF (reference sequence). This CDR3 reads CATTSGRGQNTQYF. CDR3 DNA sequence: TGTGCCACCACTTCGGGCAGGGGGCAGAATACGCAGTATTTT.

The CDR3 loop reads CASRARGASADTQYF. DNA for the CDR3: TGTGCCAGCAGGGCACGGGGGGCCTCCGCAGATACGCAGTATTTT. This rearrangement joins TRBV28 to TRBJ2-3; weak D call: TRBD2 (7 bases). Germline CDR1 MDHEN, CDR2 SYDVKM. This CDR3 has 15 residues. V dropped 6 bases and J dropped 4 bases, with 17 bases sitting between them.

The rearrangement links TRBV29-1 to TRBJ1-4; 9 nucleotides match TRBD1. After removal of 5 bases from V and 5 bases from J, the junction contained 6 bases not matched to a gene. The V gene's germline CDR1 is SQVTM and CDR2 ANQGSEA. This CDR3 comprises 14 residues. The CDR3 DNA follows: TGCAGCGTTAATTTGGGACAGGGAAATGAAAAACTGTTTTTT. Amino acids: CSVNLGQGNEKLFF.

This chain links TRBV10-3 with TRBJ2-5, with 14 bases fitting TRBD2. The CDR3 runs to 16 residues. CDR1 is ENHRY, CDR2 SYGVKD, per germline. The V segment lost 5 bases and the J segment 7 bases; nucleotides outside the gene matches: 9. The CDR3 here is CAISSGLAGVDGTQYF. The CDR3 region has the DNA TGTGCCATCAGTTCGGGACTAGCGGGAGTGGATGGGACCCAGTACTTC.

This chain uses TRBV27 with TRBJ1-5; no reliable D call. V was cut by 3 bases and J by 0 bases, with 6 bases left in between. The germline gives CDR1 MNHEY, CDR2 SMNVEV (reference sequence). The CDR3 runs 14 residues. The CDR3 here is CASSFGDSNQPQHF. The CDR3 DNA is TGTGCCAGCAGTTTCGGGGATAGCAATCAGCCCCAGCATTTT.

V is TRBV18 and J is TRBJ1-1; 7 nucleotides agree with TRBD1. The V and J ends lost 3 bases and 11 bases, in that order; junction bases with no gene match: 12. Germline CDR1 KGHSH, CDR2 LQKENI. The CDR3 totals 14 residues. The CDR3: CASSPQKTDREAFF. CDR3 coding DNA: TGTGCCAGCTCACCCCAAAAGACTGACAGGGAGGCTTTCTTT.

The chain's CDR3 is CASSLYSGLITDTQYF. For the CDR3, the DNA is TGTGCCAGCAGCCTGTATAGCGGGCTTATCACAGATACGCAGTATTTT. The chain joins TRBV5-6 to TRBJ2-3, with 7 bases identical to TRBD2. Germline values: CDR1 SGHDT, CDR2 YYEEEE. The CDR3 covers 16 residues. Trimming took 4 bases from V and 2 from J; bases not matched to a gene: 10.

This clone was observed a single time. This chain joins TRBV28 and TRBJ2-3; perhaps TRBD2 as D (5 bases). Germline loops: CDR1 MDHEN, CDR2 SYDVKM. The CDR3 spans 15 residues. The V end lost 2 bases, the J end lost 1 base, and 10 bases lay between the germline ends. The CDR3 protein is CASSLSGSRTDTQYF. The CDR3 DNA is TGTGCCAGCAGTTTAAGCGGAAGTCGCACAGATACGCAGTATTTT.

CDR3 sequence: CASSSSGKVTYEQYF. The CDR3 nucleotides read TGTGCCAGCAGCTCTAGCGGGAAGGTCACCTACGAGCAGTACTTC. J is TRBJ2-7 and V is TRBV7-9; 9 positions agree with TRBD2. With V trimmed by 4 bases and J by 2 bases, 6 bases remained unmatched. The CDR3 covers 15 residues. CDR1 SEHNR and CDR2 FQNEAQ come from the germline V gene (reference sequence).

V usage is TRBV5-1 and J usage is TRBJ2-2; 11 bases align to TRBD1. This CDR3 region has 15 residues. CDR1 SGHRS and CDR2 YFSETQ come from the germline V gene. With 4 bases clipped from V and 5 bases from J, the junction kept 4 bases outside the gene matches. Written as DNA, the CDR3 is TGCGCCAGCAGCCCTGGGACAGGGGGAACCGGGGAGCTGTTTTTT. It specifies CASSPGTGGTGELFF.